Sequencing of this T cell receptor beta chain was carried out in a study of shared clonotypes between healthy human individuals. The germline V gene encodes CDR1 KGHSH and CDR2 LQKENI. This CDR3 is 13 amino acids long. V dropped 2 bases and J dropped 5 bases, with 9 bases sitting between them. Sequenced by immunoSEQ multiplex PCR; TCRdb stores in-frame clones only, minus some. The table shows about 2.4 million clones, with more than 85% occurring only once. J is TRBJ2-5 and V is TRBV18; D remains unclear. The sequence came from a man aged 18-30 years in good health. Some clones in this sample may be carry-over from other donors' samples. The sequenced sample was naive CD4+ T cells from PBMCs. As for subset: CD45RA+ positively selected. CDR3 sequence reads: CASSPAFTETQYF. The CDR3 DNA sequence: TGTGCCAGCTCACCAGCCTTTACGGAGACCCAGTACTTC.